This TCR beta chain was identified during a study of blood T cell repertoires in COVID-19. Study background: The United States, Italy and Spain provided the acute and convalescent COVID-19 samples. Sources were T cells, B-cell-depleted T cells, or PBMCs; the material itself was cDNA or gDNA.

Per the study methods: How many nucleated cells were present was estimated from reference gene primer amplification. Sequencing used immunoSEQ multiplex PCR; TCRdb keeps in-frame clones, though not all of them. The DNA was the basis for D and trimming; V, J and clone size are from that table. The sample holds 250,000 or so clones, nearly 90% seen once. Sequenced input: peripheral blood. The clonotype comes from a man aged 18 to 29 with active or convalescent COVID-19.

The CDR3 loop reads CASSPHLPGGKRTEAFF. The CDR3, as DNA: TGTGCCAGCAGCCCTCATCTCCCGGGGGGGAAGCGGACTGAAGCTTTCTTT. The chain employs TRBV9 and TRBJ1-1; D may be TRBD1 (5 bases). Deletions cut 4 bases from V and 5 bases from J, with 24 bases between. CDR1 and CDR2 from the germline V gene are SGDLS and YYNGEE. The CDR3 covers 17 residues. Variable domain in full (rest from reference TRBV9 and TRBJ1-1): DSGVTQTPKHLITATGQRVTLRCSPRSGDLSVYWYQQSLDQGLQFLIQYYNGEERAKGNILERFSAQQFPDLHSELNLSSLELGDSALYFCASSPHLPGGKRTEAFFGQGTRLTVV.